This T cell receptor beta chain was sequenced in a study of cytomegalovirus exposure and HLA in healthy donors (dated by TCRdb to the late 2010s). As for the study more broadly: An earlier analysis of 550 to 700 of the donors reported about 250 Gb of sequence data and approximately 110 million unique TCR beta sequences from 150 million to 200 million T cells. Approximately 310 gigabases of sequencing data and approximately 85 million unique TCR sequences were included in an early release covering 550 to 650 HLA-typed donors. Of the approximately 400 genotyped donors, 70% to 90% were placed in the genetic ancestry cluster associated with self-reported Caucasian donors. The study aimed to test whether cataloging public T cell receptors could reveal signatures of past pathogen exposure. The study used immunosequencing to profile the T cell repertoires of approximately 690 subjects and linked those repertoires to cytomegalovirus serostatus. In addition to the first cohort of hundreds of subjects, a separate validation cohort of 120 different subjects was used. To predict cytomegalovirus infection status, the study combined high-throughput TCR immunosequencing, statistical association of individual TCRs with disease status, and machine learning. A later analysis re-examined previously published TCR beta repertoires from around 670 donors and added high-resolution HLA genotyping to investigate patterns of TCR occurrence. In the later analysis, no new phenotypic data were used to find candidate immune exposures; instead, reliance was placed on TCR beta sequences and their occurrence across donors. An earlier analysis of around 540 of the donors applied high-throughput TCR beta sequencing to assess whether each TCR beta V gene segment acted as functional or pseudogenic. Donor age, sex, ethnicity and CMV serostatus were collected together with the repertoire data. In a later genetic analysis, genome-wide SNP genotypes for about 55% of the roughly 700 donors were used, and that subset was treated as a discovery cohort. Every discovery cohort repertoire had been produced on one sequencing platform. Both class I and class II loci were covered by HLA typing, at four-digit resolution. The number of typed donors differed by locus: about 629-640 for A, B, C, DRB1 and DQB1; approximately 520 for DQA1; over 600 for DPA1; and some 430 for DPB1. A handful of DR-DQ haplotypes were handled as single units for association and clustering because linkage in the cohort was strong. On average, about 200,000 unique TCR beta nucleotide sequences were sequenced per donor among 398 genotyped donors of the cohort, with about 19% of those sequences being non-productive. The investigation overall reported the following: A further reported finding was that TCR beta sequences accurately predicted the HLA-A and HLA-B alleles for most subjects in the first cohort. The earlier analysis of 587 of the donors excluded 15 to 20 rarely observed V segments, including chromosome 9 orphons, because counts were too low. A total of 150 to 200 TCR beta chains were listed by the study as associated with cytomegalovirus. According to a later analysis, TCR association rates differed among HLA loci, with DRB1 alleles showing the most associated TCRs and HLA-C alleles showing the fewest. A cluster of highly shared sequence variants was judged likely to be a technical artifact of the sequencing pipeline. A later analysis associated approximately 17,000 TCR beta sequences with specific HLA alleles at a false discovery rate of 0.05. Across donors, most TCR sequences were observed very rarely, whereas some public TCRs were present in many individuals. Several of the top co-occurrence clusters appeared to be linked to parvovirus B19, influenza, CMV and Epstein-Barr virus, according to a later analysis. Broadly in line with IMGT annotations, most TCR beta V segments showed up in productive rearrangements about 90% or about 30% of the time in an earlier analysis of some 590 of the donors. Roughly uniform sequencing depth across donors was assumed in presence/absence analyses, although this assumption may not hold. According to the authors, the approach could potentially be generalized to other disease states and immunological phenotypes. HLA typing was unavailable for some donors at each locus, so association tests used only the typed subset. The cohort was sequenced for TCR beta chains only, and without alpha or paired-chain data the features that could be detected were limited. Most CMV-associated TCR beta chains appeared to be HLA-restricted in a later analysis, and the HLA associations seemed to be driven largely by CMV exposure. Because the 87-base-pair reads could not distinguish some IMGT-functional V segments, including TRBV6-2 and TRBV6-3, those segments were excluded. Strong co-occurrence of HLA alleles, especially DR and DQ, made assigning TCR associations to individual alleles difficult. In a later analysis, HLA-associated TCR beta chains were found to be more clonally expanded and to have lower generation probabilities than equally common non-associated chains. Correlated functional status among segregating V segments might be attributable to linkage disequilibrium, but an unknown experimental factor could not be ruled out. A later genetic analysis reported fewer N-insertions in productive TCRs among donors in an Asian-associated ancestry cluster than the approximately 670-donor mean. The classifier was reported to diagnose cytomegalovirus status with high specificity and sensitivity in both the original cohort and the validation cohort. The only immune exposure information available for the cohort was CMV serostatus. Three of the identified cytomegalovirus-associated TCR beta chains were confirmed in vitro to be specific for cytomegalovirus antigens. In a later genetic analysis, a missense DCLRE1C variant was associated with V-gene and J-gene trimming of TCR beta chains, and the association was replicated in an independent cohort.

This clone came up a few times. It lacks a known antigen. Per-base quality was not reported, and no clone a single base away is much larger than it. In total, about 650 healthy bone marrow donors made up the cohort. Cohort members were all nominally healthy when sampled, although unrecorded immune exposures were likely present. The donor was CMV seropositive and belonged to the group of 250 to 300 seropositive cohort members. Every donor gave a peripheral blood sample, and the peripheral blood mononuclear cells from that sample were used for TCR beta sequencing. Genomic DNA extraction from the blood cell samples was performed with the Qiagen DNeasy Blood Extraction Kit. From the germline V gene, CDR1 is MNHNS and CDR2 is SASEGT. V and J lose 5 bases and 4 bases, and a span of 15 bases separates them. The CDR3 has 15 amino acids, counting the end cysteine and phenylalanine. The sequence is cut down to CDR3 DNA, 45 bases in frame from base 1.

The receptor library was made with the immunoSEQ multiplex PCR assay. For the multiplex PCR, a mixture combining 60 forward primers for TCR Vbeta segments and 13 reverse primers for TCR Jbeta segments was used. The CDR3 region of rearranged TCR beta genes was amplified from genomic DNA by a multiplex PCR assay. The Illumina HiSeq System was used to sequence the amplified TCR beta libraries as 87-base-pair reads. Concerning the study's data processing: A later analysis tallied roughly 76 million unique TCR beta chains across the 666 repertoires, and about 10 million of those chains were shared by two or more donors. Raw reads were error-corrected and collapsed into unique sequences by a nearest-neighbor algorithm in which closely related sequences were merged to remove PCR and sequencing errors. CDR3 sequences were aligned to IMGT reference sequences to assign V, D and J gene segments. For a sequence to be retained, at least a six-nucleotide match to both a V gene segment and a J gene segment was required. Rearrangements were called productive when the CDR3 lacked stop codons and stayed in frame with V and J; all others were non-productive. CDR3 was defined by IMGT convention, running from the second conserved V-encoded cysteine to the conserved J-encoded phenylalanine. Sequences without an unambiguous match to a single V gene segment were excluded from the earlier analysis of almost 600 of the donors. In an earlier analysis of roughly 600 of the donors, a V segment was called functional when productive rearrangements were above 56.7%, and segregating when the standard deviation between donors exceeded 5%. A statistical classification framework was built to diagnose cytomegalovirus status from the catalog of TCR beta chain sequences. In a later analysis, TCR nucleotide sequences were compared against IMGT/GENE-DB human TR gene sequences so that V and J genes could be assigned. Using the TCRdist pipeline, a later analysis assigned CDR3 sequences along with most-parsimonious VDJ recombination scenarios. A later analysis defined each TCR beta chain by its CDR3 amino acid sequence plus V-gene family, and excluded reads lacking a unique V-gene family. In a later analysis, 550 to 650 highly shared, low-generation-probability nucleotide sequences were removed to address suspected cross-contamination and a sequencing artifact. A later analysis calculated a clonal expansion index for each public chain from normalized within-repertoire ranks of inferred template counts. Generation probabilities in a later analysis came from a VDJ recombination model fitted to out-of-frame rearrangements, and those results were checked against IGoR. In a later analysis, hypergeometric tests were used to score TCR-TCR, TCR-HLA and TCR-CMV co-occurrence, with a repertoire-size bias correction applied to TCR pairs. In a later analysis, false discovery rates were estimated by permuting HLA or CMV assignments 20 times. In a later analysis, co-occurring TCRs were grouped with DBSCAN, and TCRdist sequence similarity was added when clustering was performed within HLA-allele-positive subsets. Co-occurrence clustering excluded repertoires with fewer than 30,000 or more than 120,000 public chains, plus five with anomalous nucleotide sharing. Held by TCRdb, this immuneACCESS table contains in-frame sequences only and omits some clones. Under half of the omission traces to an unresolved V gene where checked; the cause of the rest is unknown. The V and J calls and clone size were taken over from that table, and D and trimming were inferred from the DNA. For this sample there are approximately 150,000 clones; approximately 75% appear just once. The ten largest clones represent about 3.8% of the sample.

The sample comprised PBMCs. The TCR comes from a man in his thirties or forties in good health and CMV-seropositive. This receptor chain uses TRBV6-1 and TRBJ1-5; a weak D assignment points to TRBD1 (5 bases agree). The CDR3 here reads CASSPQQGLNQPQHF. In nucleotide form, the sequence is TGTGCCAGCAGTCCCCAGCAGGGATTGAATCAGCCCCAGCATTTT.